A selection of T cell receptor beta chains follows, all from one sample in a study of shared clonotypes between healthy human individuals. Profiled with immunoSEQ multiplex PCR; TCRdb holds only in-frame clones, not every one. The sample lists hundreds of thousands of clones; nearly 98% were seen once. Sequenced: naive CD8+ T cells sorted from blood. The source of these receptors is a man between 25 and 39 years old in good health. CDR3s include the opening cysteine and the closing phenylalanine or tryptophan. D genes are given only for firm matches. The size of a clone is reported for some rows only, either as once, few or many, or as a class for expanded clones.

d_gene: NA; abundance: NA; j_gene: TRBJ2-7; v_gene: TRBV5-4; CDR3nt: TGTGCCAGCAGCTTGGATACGGGGTCGTACGAGCAGTACTTC; CDR3aa: CASSLDTGSYEQYF
d_gene: NA; abundance: NA; j_gene: TRBJ2-7; v_gene: TRBV27; CDR3nt: TGTGCCAGCAGTTTAAACGCCCGGGGCCATTACGAGCAGTACTTC; CDR3aa: CASSLNARGHYEQYF
d_gene: NA; abundance: once; j_gene: TRBJ2-1; v_gene: TRBV28; CDR3nt: TGTGCCAGCGCATTGGCGGATGGCGGCTACAATGAGCAGTTCTTC; CDR3aa: CASALADGGYNEQFF
d_gene: NA; abundance: NA; j_gene: TRBJ2-5; v_gene: TRBV7-3; CDR3nt: TGTGCCAGCAGCGAAGAGGGTTCGGGCGGCCAAGAGACCCAGTACTTC; CDR3aa: CASSEEGSGGQETQYF
d_gene: NA; abundance: NA; j_gene: TRBJ2-7; v_gene: TRBV7-9; CDR3nt: TGTGCCAGCAGCGCACGATGGGACGAGCAGTACTTC; CDR3aa: CASSARWDEQYF
d_gene: NA; abundance: NA; j_gene: TRBJ2-7; v_gene: TRBV12-5; CDR3nt: TGTGCTAGTGGTTTGCTCCAGGAGAGCTCCTACGAGCAGTACTTC; CDR3aa: CASGLLQESSYEQYF
d_gene: TRBD2; abundance: NA; j_gene: TRBJ2-1; v_gene: TRBV13; CDR3nt: TGTGCCAGCAGCCCTAGCGGGAGAACGTACAATGAGCAGTTCTTC; CDR3aa: CASSPSGRTYNEQFF
d_gene: NA; abundance: NA; j_gene: TRBJ2-3; v_gene: TRBV27; CDR3nt: TGTGCCAGCAGATACTCCCAGGGGACAGATACGCAGTATTTT; CDR3aa: CASRYSQGTDTQYF
d_gene: TRBD2; abundance: once; j_gene: TRBJ2-1; v_gene: TRBV6-1; CDR3nt: TGTGCCAGCAGTGAAACTAGCGGGAGCGATGAGCAGTTCTTC; CDR3aa: CASSETSGSDEQFF
d_gene: NA; abundance: NA; j_gene: TRBJ2-7; v_gene: TRBV5-1; CDR3nt: TGCGCCAGCAGCTGGACGCCGGGACAATCCGAGCAGTACTTC; CDR3aa: CASSWTPGQSEQYF
d_gene: NA; abundance: NA; j_gene: TRBJ2-2; v_gene: TRBV6-1; CDR3nt: TGTGCCAGCAGTGACGGGTCTTGGGAGCTGTTTTTT; CDR3aa: CASSDGSWELFF
d_gene: TRBD2; abundance: NA; j_gene: TRBJ2-3; v_gene: TRBV5-1; CDR3nt: TGCGCCAGCAGCTCTACTAGCGGCCCGACAGATACGCAGTATTTT; CDR3aa: CASSSTSGPTDTQYF
d_gene: NA; abundance: NA; j_gene: TRBJ1-5; v_gene: TRBV6-6; CDR3nt: TGTGCCAGCAGTCGCCTCGGGACACTCAATCAGCCCCAGCATTTT; CDR3aa: CASSRLGTLNQPQHF
d_gene: TRBD1; abundance: NA; j_gene: TRBJ2-5; v_gene: TRBV13; CDR3nt: TGTGCCAGCAGCTCGGACAGGGGACAAGAGACCCAGTACTTC; CDR3aa: CASSSDRGQETQYF
d_gene: NA; abundance: NA; j_gene: TRBJ2-6; v_gene: TRBV6-1; CDR3nt: TGTGCCAGCAGTGACAGGGCTGGGGCCAACGTCCTGACTTTC; CDR3aa: CASSDRAGANVLTF
d_gene: NA; abundance: NA; j_gene: TRBJ2-7; v_gene: TRBV13; CDR3nt: TGTGCCAGCAGCTTAGACACAGGGTACTACGAGCAGTACTTC; CDR3aa: CASSLDTGYYEQYF
d_gene: TRBD2; abundance: NA; j_gene: TRBJ2-7; v_gene: TRBV30; CDR3nt: TGTGCCTGGAGCCCTACTAGCGGATACGAGCAGTACTTC; CDR3aa: CAWSPTSGYEQYF
d_gene: TRBD2; abundance: NA; j_gene: TRBJ2-7; v_gene: TRBV9; CDR3nt: TGTGCCAGCAGCGTAGGCGCGGGAGGGGCCTACGAGCAGTACTTC; CDR3aa: CASSVGAGGAYEQYF